This is a list of T cell receptor beta chains from one sample in a study of T cells in Graves' hyperthyroidism and ophthalmopathy. Using its own MiXCR run on the multiplex PCR reads, TCRdb lists one record per CDR3 protein. The table has hundreds of thousands of distinct CDR3 sequences, approximately 13% seen once. Sequenced material: blood. The source of these receptors is a young woman with Graves' hyperthyroidism. CDR3s include the opening cysteine and the closing phenylalanine or tryptophan. The D gene is left open where the match is weak. Clone size is not always given. Where it is, it says once, few, many or a class for expanded clones.

abundance: .; v_gene: TRBV5-6; j_gene: TRBJ2-2; d_gene: .; CDR3nt: TGTGCCAGCAGCCTGGCCGGGTGGGCCGGGGAGCTGTTTTTT; CDR3aa: CASSLAGWAGELFF
abundance: .; v_gene: TRBV7-3; j_gene: TRBJ2-2; d_gene: .; CDR3nt: TGTGCCAGCAGCTACCGGGAGAACGGGGAGCTGTTTTTT; CDR3aa: CASSYRENGELFF
abundance: many; v_gene: TRBV12-3/TRBV12-4; j_gene: TRBJ2-3; d_gene: .; CDR3nt: TGTGCCAGCAGTGACGGAACGTCACAGGATACGCAGTATTTT; CDR3aa: CASSDGTSQDTQYF
abundance: many; v_gene: TRBV7-2; j_gene: TRBJ2-3; d_gene: .; CDR3nt: TGTGCCAGCAGCTTAAGTGATAACACAGATACGCAGTATTTT; CDR3aa: CASSLSDNTDTQYF
abundance: many; v_gene: TRBV10-1; j_gene: TRBJ2-5; d_gene: .; CDR3nt: TGCGCCAGCAGTTCCAGCCGGGAGACCCAGTACTTC; CDR3aa: CASSSSRETQYF
abundance: many; v_gene: TRBV7-8; j_gene: TRBJ1-1; d_gene: .; CDR3nt: TGTGCCAGCAGCATGAAGGCGAACACTGAAGCTTTCTTT; CDR3aa: CASSMKANTEAFF
abundance: many; v_gene: TRBV28; j_gene: TRBJ1-2; d_gene: .; CDR3nt: TGTGCCAGCAGTTGGGGGGTTAACTATGGCTACACCTTC; CDR3aa: CASSWGVNYGYTF
abundance: .; v_gene: TRBV18; j_gene: TRBJ1-6; d_gene: .; CDR3nt: TGTGCCAGCTCCCCCCCAGGCAGCTCTTCACCCCTCCACTTT; CDR3aa: CASSPPGSSSPLHF
abundance: few; v_gene: TRBV28; j_gene: TRBJ2-3; d_gene: .; CDR3nt: TGTGCCAGCAGTGACGGACGCGCAGATACGCAGTATTTT; CDR3aa: CASSDGRADTQYF
abundance: .; v_gene: TRBV29-1; j_gene: TRBJ2-2; d_gene: .; CDR3nt: TGCAGCGCTTCTCGGGGGACCGGGGAGCTGTTTTTT; CDR3aa: CSASRGTGELFF
abundance: many; v_gene: TRBV20-1; j_gene: TRBJ2-2; d_gene: .; CDR3nt: TGCAGTGCTAGTCGGGGTCGCGTACACGGGGAGCTGTTTTTT; CDR3aa: CSASRGRVHGELFF
abundance: .; v_gene: TRBV2; j_gene: TRBJ2-4; d_gene: TRBD2; CDR3nt: TGTGCCAGCAGTGAGCGCTCCCCTGGGACTAGCGGGATTGGGTCCAAAAACATTCAGTACTTC; CDR3aa: CASSERSPGTSGIGSKNIQYF
abundance: few; v_gene: TRBV11-3; j_gene: TRBJ2-1; d_gene: .; CDR3nt: TGTGCCAGCAGCTTAGGGGTCGGGAATGAGCAGTTCTTC; CDR3aa: CASSLGVGNEQFF
abundance: few; v_gene: TRBV6-2/TRBV6-3; j_gene: TRBJ1-5; d_gene: .; CDR3nt: TGTGCCAGCAGTTACGGGCGTACTAGCAATCAGCCCCAGCATTTT; CDR3aa: CASSYGRTSNQPQHF
abundance: many; v_gene: TRBV28; j_gene: TRBJ1-1; d_gene: .; CDR3nt: TGTGCCAGCAGCCACACGATCCGCACTGAAGCTTTCTTT; CDR3aa: CASSHTIRTEAFF
abundance: many; v_gene: TRBV20-1; j_gene: TRBJ2-6; d_gene: .; CDR3nt: TGCAGTGCTAGACCCAACAGGGCCGGGGCCAACGTCCTGACTTTC; CDR3aa: CSARPNRAGANVLTF
abundance: many; v_gene: TRBV20-1; j_gene: TRBJ2-3; d_gene: .; CDR3nt: TGCAGTGCAATAAGACAGGTTGGGCGGGAAGATACGCAGTATTTT; CDR3aa: CSAIRQVGREDTQYF
abundance: once; v_gene: TRBV15; j_gene: TRBJ2-7; d_gene: TRBD1; CDR3nt: TGTGCCACCAGACCGGGACAGGGCTACGAGCAGTACTTC; CDR3aa: CATRPGQGYEQYF
abundance: few; v_gene: TRBV27; j_gene: TRBJ2-6; d_gene: .; CDR3nt: TGTGCCAGCAGTTCTCCCTTAAGGACGGCCTCTGGGGCCAACGTCCTGACTTTC; CDR3aa: CASSSPLRTASGANVLTF
abundance: few; v_gene: TRBV5-1; j_gene: TRBJ2-1; d_gene: TRBD2; CDR3nt: TGCGCCAGCAGCCTGACTAGCGGGAGGAGGTTTGAGCAGTTCTTC; CDR3aa: CASSLTSGRRFEQFF
abundance: many; v_gene: TRBV7-9; j_gene: TRBJ2-7; d_gene: .; CDR3nt: TGTGCCAGCAGCTTACAGGTCTCCTACGAGCAGTACTTC; CDR3aa: CASSLQVSYEQYF
abundance: many; v_gene: TRBV30; j_gene: TRBJ1-5; d_gene: .; CDR3nt: TGTGCCTGGAGCCTTAGTGGGGCCCAAGGCAATCAGCCCCAGCATTTT; CDR3aa: CAWSLSGAQGNQPQHF
abundance: few; v_gene: TRBV20-1; j_gene: TRBJ2-1; d_gene: TRBD2; CDR3nt: TGCAGTGCTAGTACGGGAGGGAGCTACAATGAGCAGTTCTTC; CDR3aa: CSASTGGSYNEQFF
abundance: many; v_gene: TRBV7-2; j_gene: TRBJ2-1; d_gene: .; CDR3nt: TGTGCCAGCAGCCCCGGGGTAGCGGCCTACAATGAGCAGTTCTTC; CDR3aa: CASSPGVAAYNEQFF
abundance: many; v_gene: TRBV12-3/TRBV12-4; j_gene: TRBJ2-3; d_gene: TRBD1; CDR3nt: TGTGCCAGCAGTCCCCGGACAGGGGCGACAGATACGCAGTATTTT; CDR3aa: CASSPRTGATDTQYF
abundance: many; v_gene: TRBV5-1; j_gene: TRBJ2-7; d_gene: .; CDR3nt: TGCGCCAGCAGCTTGGGGGAGCGGAGGGGTTCCTACGAGCAGTACTTC; CDR3aa: CASSLGERRGSYEQYF
abundance: many; v_gene: TRBV2; j_gene: TRBJ1-3; d_gene: .; CDR3nt: TGTGCCAGCGGAATACCGGGCGCAGGAGGAAACACCATATATTTT; CDR3aa: CASGIPGAGGNTIYF
abundance: few; v_gene: TRBV11-2; j_gene: TRBJ1-3; d_gene: .; CDR3nt: TGTGCCAGCAGCAGGGACGTGGGCTCTGGAAACACCATATATTTT; CDR3aa: CASSRDVGSGNTIYF
abundance: many; v_gene: TRBV18; j_gene: TRBJ2-3; d_gene: .; CDR3nt: TGTGCCAGCTCACCCACGGACAGTCAGACGCAGTATTTT; CDR3aa: CASSPTDSQTQYF
abundance: many; v_gene: TRBV28; j_gene: TRBJ2-5; d_gene: .; CDR3nt: TGTGCCAGCAGTTTAGGGGCCTTGGAGACCCAGTACTTC; CDR3aa: CASSLGALETQYF
abundance: many; v_gene: TRBV7-9; j_gene: TRBJ2-7; d_gene: .; CDR3nt: TGTGCCAGCAGCCCGCATAACGAGCAGTACTTC; CDR3aa: CASSPHNEQYF
abundance: .; v_gene: TRBV19; j_gene: TRBJ2-1; d_gene: TRBD2; CDR3nt: TGTGCCAGTAGTAGCTCTAGCGGGGGATACAATGAGCAGTTCTTC; CDR3aa: CASSSSSGGYNEQFF
abundance: many; v_gene: TRBV12-3/TRBV12-4; j_gene: TRBJ2-3; d_gene: TRBD2; CDR3nt: TGTGCCAGCACGTCCCCTAGCGGGGCTAGCACAGATACGCAGTATTTT; CDR3aa: CASTSPSGASTDTQYF
abundance: .; v_gene: TRBV19; j_gene: TRBJ2-1; d_gene: TRBD2; CDR3nt: TGTGCCACTCTAGCGGGATCGAGCTCCTACAATGAGCAGTTCTTC; CDR3aa: CATLAGSSSYNEQFF
abundance: many; v_gene: TRBV12-3/TRBV12-4; j_gene: TRBJ1-4; d_gene: .; CDR3nt: TGTGCCAGCAGTTTGGGGGTTGGGGGAACTAATGAAAAACTGTTTTTT; CDR3aa: CASSLGVGGTNEKLFF
abundance: many; v_gene: TRBV7-2; j_gene: TRBJ1-2; d_gene: .; CDR3nt: TGTGCCAGCAGCCTAAGGACAGCAGGCTATGGCTACACCTTC; CDR3aa: CASSLRTAGYGYTF
abundance: many; v_gene: TRBV24-1; j_gene: TRBJ2-7; d_gene: .; CDR3nt: TGTGCCACCAGTGATCCAACGACAGGTCTGGGCGAGCAGTACTTC; CDR3aa: CATSDPTTGLGEQYF
abundance: many; v_gene: TRBV7-2; j_gene: TRBJ2-5; d_gene: .; CDR3nt: TGTGCCAGCAGCTTAGCGTCGGACCAAGAGACCCAGTACTTC; CDR3aa: CASSLASDQETQYF
abundance: .; v_gene: TRBV25-1; j_gene: TRBJ2-2; d_gene: .; CDR3nt: TGTGCCAGCAGTGATTCTTCGGGGGTTAACACCGGGGAGCTGTTTTTT; CDR3aa: CASSDSSGVNTGELFF
abundance: many; v_gene: TRBV6-1; j_gene: TRBJ2-7; d_gene: TRBD2; CDR3nt: TGTGCCAGCCACCAAGTCGGGAGGGACGAGCAGTACTTC; CDR3aa: CASHQVGRDEQYF
abundance: .; v_gene: TRBV29-1; j_gene: TRBJ2-1; d_gene: .; CDR3nt: TGCAGCGTTGTCGTGGTTGGGACCACCTACAATGAGCAGTTCTTC; CDR3aa: CSVVVVGTTYNEQFF
abundance: few; v_gene: TRBV27; j_gene: TRBJ2-3; d_gene: .; CDR3nt: TGTGCCAGCAGTTGGAGGGAGAAGGAAACGCAGTATTTT; CDR3aa: CASSWREKETQYF
abundance: .; v_gene: TRBV3-1; j_gene: TRBJ1-6; d_gene: .; CDR3nt: TGTGCCGGCAGCCAAGATTCCAGGGCTGCCTCACCCCTCCACTTT; CDR3aa: CAGSQDSRAASPLHF
abundance: .; v_gene: TRBV19; j_gene: TRBJ1-1; d_gene: TRBD1; CDR3nt: TGTGCCAGTAAAGCTAACCGGGACAGGGGGCTGAACACTGAAGCTTTCTTT; CDR3aa: CASKANRDRGLNTEAFF
abundance: few; v_gene: TRBV29-1; j_gene: TRBJ1-5; d_gene: .; CDR3nt: TGCAGCGTCGCGGAGGAAGGGGGTCAGCCCCAGCATTTT; CDR3aa: CSVAEEGGQPQHF
abundance: many; v_gene: TRBV20-1; j_gene: TRBJ1-5; d_gene: TRBD1; CDR3nt: TGCAGTGCTAGAGGAACGACAGGGGGCGGCAATCAGCCCCAGCATTTT; CDR3aa: CSARGTTGGGNQPQHF
abundance: .; v_gene: TRBV5-6; j_gene: TRBJ1-5; d_gene: .; CDR3nt: TGTGCCAGCAGCCTTTATGCCTATAGCAATCAGCCCCAGCATTTT; CDR3aa: CASSLYAYSNQPQHF
abundance: few; v_gene: TRBV29-1; j_gene: TRBJ1-2; d_gene: TRBD1; CDR3nt: TGCAGCGTAGGGACAGGGCCCTTC; CDR3aa: CSVGTGPF
abundance: few; v_gene: TRBV18; j_gene: TRBJ1-5; d_gene: .; CDR3nt: TGTGCCAGCTCACCCGAAGGGGCAGGACAACTTAGCAATCAGCCCCAGCATTTT; CDR3aa: CASSPEGAGQLSNQPQHF
abundance: .; v_gene: TRBV5-1; j_gene: TRBJ2-7; d_gene: TRBD2; CDR3nt: TGCGCCAGCAGCTTGGGACTAGCGCAGGAAGAGCAGTACTTC; CDR3aa: CASSLGLAQEEQYF
abundance: many; v_gene: TRBV28; j_gene: TRBJ2-7; d_gene: .; CDR3nt: TGTGCCAGCAGTTTTCTGAGGGGGATAAACTACGAGCAGTACTTC; CDR3aa: CASSFLRGINYEQYF
abundance: many; v_gene: TRBV7-3; j_gene: TRBJ2-2; d_gene: TRBD2; CDR3nt: TGTGCCAGCAGTCCTAGCGGAACCTCCACCGGGGAGCTGTTTTTT; CDR3aa: CASSPSGTSTGELFF
abundance: few; v_gene: TRBV3-1; j_gene: TRBJ2-7; d_gene: TRBD2; CDR3nt: TGTGCCAGCAGCCAAGTTCGGACTAGCGGTACCTACGAGCAGTACTTC; CDR3aa: CASSQVRTSGTYEQYF